Listed below are T cell receptor beta chains from one sample, sequenced in a study of T cells in Graves' hyperthyroidism and ophthalmopathy. MiXCR was run by TCRdb on the multiplex PCR reads, yielding one entry per CDR3 protein. The sample lists 300,000 to 400,000 distinct CDR3 sequences, approximately 15% occurring once. The sequenced sample was blood. The receptors derive from a woman aged 25 to 39 with Graves' ophthalmopathy. The CDR3 runs from the conserved cysteine through the conserved F or W. The D gene is left open where the match is weak. Only some rows state a clone size, as once, few, many or a class for expanded clones.

j_gene | d_gene | abundance | v_gene | len | CDR3nt | CDR3aa
TRBJ2-5 | . | many | TRBV18 | 15 | TGTGCCAGCTCACCGACGACAGATGCACAAGAGACCCAGTACTTC | CASSPTTDAQETQYF
TRBJ2-3 | . | many | TRBV28 | 10 | TGTGCCAGCAGGGCGGATACGCAGTATTTT | CASRADTQYF
TRBJ1-2 | . | few | TRBV5-1 | 14 | TGCGCCAGTACCCAGGGGTCCCGGGGATATGGCTACACCTTC | CASTQGSRGYGYTF
TRBJ2-1 | . | few | TRBV7-9 | 17 | TGTGCCAGCAGCTTAAGCCAAGGGTTGGGGGTCGGGGATGAGCAGTTCTTC | CASSLSQGLGVGDEQFF
TRBJ1-2 | TRBD1 | many | TRBV20-1 | 13 | TGCAGTGCTAGAGAAGACAGGGATTACGGCTACACCTTC | CSAREDRDYGYTF
TRBJ1-4 | TRBD1 | few | TRBV15 | 17 | TGTGCCACCAGCAGAGGGACAGGGTGGGGAACTAATGAAAAACTGTTTTTT | CATSRGTGWGTNEKLFF
TRBJ2-1 | TRBD1 | many | TRBV2 | 14 | TGTGCCAGCAGTAAACCGACAGGGGGTCACGAGCAGTTCTTC | CASSKPTGGHEQFF
TRBJ2-1 | TRBD2 | many | TRBV20-1 | 15 | TGCAGTGCTAGAGATAGTTGGGGGGAGGGCGATGAGCAGTTCTTC | CSARDSWGEGDEQFF
TRBJ1-2 | . | many | TRBV5-1 | 14 | TGCGCCAGCAGCTTGGACCCCCAGGGCTTTGGCTACACCTTC | CASSLDPQGFGYTF
TRBJ2-1 | . | many | TRBV5-4 | 15 | TGTGCCAGCAGCTTGGTGGGGGCAGTCTACAATGAGCAGTTCTTC | CASSLVGAVYNEQFF
TRBJ1-1 | . | few | TRBV7-8 | 14 | TGTGCCAGCGGCAGGGCAGCGGGTTACGATGAAGCTTTCTTT | CASGRAAGYDEAFF
TRBJ1-2 | . | many | TRBV28 | 15 | TGTGCCAGCAGTCCCCCCGGGTCGTCCGGCAGTGGCTACACCTTC | CASSPPGSSGSGYTF
TRBJ2-7 | TRBD1 | many | TRBV18 | 16 | TGTGCCAGCTCACCGAACTGGGACAGCCTCGGGGACGAGCAGTACTTC | CASSPNWDSLGDEQYF
TRBJ2-1 | . | many | TRBV7-9 | 14 | TGTGCCAGCAGCCCCCGGGACCATCGCAATGAGCAGTTCTTC | CASSPRDHRNEQFF
TRBJ2-2 | TRBD1 | many | TRBV20-1 | 15 | TGCAGTGCTAGAGATGGTACAGGGGGCATCGGGGAGCTGTTTTTT | CSARDGTGGIGELFF
TRBJ2-1 | . | many | TRBV27 | 15 | TGTGCCAGCAGTCCCGGGACCTCGCGGGTCAATGAGCAGTTCTTC | CASSPGTSRVNEQFF
TRBJ2-2 | . | many | TRBV20-1 | 15 | TGCAGTGCTAGAGATGAGGGGGGAGACACCGGGGAGCTGTTTTTT | CSARDEGGDTGELFF
TRBJ1-1 | . | many | TRBV12-5 | 12 | TGTGCTAGTGGTTTGGCGATGGCTGAAGCTTTCTTT | CASGLAMAEAFF
TRBJ1-6 | TRBD1 | . | TRBV20-1 | 16 | TGCAGTGCTAGAGGGGCAGGGGGCACTTGGAATTCACCCCTCCACTTT | CSARGAGGTWNSPLHF
TRBJ2-1 | TRBD2 | many | TRBV28 | 14 | TGTGCCAGCAGTCGTAGCGGGTATCACAATGAGCAGTTCTTC | CASSRSGYHNEQFF
TRBJ2-1 | TRBD2 | . | TRBV30 | 13 | TGTGCCTGGAGTGTAGGACTAGCGGGTGAGCAGTTCTTC | CAWSVGLAGEQFF
TRBJ1-1 | . | many | TRBV30 | 12 | TGTGCCTGGAGTCCGGCTGTCACTGAAGCTTTCTTT | CAWSPAVTEAFF
TRBJ2-7 | TRBD1 | many | TRBV28 | 15 | TGTGCCAGCAGATATAAAACAGGGGGCAGGGACGAGCAGTACTTC | CASRYKTGGRDEQYF
TRBJ1-1 | TRBD1 | many | TRBV20-1 | 12 | TGCAGTGCCACGACAGGGGCTCCTGAAGCTTTCTTT | CSATTGAPEAFF
TRBJ2-7 | . | many | TRBV2 | 12 | TGTGCCAGCAGGGGGAATGCCTACGAGCAGTACTTC | CASRGNAYEQYF
TRBJ2-7 | . | many | TRBV3-1 | 18 | TGTGCCAGCAGCCAAGATAATTTTTGGAGCTACAGGGTAAGGGAGCAGTACTTC | CASSQDNFWSYRVREQYF
TRBJ1-6 | . | few | TRBV11-2 | 15 | TGTGCCAGCAGCTTAGGGTCAAGGGTAGACTCACCCCTCCACTTT | CASSLGSRVDSPLHF
TRBJ1-2 | TRBD1 | many | TRBV7-9 | 14 | TGTGCCAGCAGCTCGACAGGGGATAGCTATGGCTACACCTTC | CASSSTGDSYGYTF
TRBJ1-3 | . | many | TRBV7-9 | 16 | TGTGCCAGCAGCTTAGGAGCTACGGTCTCTGGAAACACCATATATTTT | CASSLGATVSGNTIYF
TRBJ2-2 | TRBD2 | many | TRBV7-9 | 16 | TGTGCCAGCAGCCCGCGGACTAGCGGGGGGACCGGGGAGCTGTTTTTT | CASSPRTSGGTGELFF
TRBJ1-1 | . | many | TRBV5-6 | 14 | TGTGCCAGCAGCCATGGGGTTCATGGCACTGAAGCTTTCTTT | CASSHGVHGTEAFF
TRBJ2-3 | . | many | TRBV7-2 | 13 | TGTGCCAGCAGCTTAGTAATGGCAGATACGCAGTATTTT | CASSLVMADTQYF
TRBJ1-1 | . | many | TRBV5-4 | 16 | TGTGCCAGCAACCGTGGGGGGGCAGCCATGAACACTGAAGCTTTCTTT | CASNRGGAAMNTEAFF
TRBJ2-5 | TRBD2 | many | TRBV24-1 | 18 | TGTGCCACCAGTGATCGAGGGGGACTAGCGGGGGCCCAAGAGACCCAGTACTTC | CATSDRGGLAGAQETQYF
TRBJ1-3 | . | many | TRBV29-1 | 14 | TGCAGCGTTGGCCAAGCCGGGGCGGGAAACACCATATATTTT | CSVGQAGAGNTIYF
TRBJ2-1 | . | many | TRBV2 | 15 | TGTGCCAGCAGTGATGGGGGGCGCGGCTACAATGAGCAGTTCTTC | CASSDGGRGYNEQFF
TRBJ2-6 | . | . | TRBV4-1 | 18 | TGCGCCAGCAGCCAGGTTGAAGGGACCAGCTCTGGGGCCAACGTCCTGACTTTC | CASSQVEGTSSGANVLTF
TRBJ2-7 | . | many | TRBV5-8 | 17 | TGTGCCAGCAGCCATGAATCAACAGGGTACGCGCGCGGCGAGCAGTACTTC | CASSHESTGYARGEQYF
TRBJ1-1 | TRBD1 | many | TRBV30 | 11 | TGTGCCTGGAGTCGGACAGGGGAGGCTTTCTTT | CAWSRTGEAFF
TRBJ1-2 | . | few | TRBV6-1 | 15 | TGTGCCAGCAAGGTATCCATCCCGGGAAACTATGGCTACACCTTC | CASKVSIPGNYGYTF
TRBJ2-7 | TRBD2 | many | TRBV20-1 | 17 | TGCAGTGCTAGAGATCGGCTAGCGGGGGGATTGGGCTACGAGCAGTACTTC | CSARDRLAGGLGYEQYF
TRBJ2-3 | TRBD2 | . | TRBV7-2 | 15 | TGTGCCAGCAGAGCGGGACTAGCGAGAACAGATACGCAGTATTTT | CASRAGLARTDTQYF
TRBJ1-2 | . | many | TRBV6-5 | 13 | TGTGCCAGCAGTTACTCGGTGACGGATGGCTACACCTTC | CASSYSVTDGYTF
TRBJ2-2 | TRBD1 | . | TRBV12-3/TRBV12-4 | 16 | TGTGCCAGCAGTCTCAGGACAGGGGGCGCATCCGGGGAGCTGTTTTTT | CASSLRTGGASGELFF
TRBJ2-3 | . | few | TRBV20-1 | 14 | TGCAGTGCTAGAACTCAGGGTCTAACAGATACGCAGTATTTT | CSARTQGLTDTQYF
TRBJ2-1 | TRBD1 | . | TRBV24-1 | 16 | TGTGCCACCAGTGACGAACAGGGGGGCTCCTACAATGAGCAGTTCTTC | CATSDEQGGSYNEQFF
TRBJ1-5 | TRBD1 | . | TRBV18 | 14 | TGTGCCAGCTCAGCGACAGGGGGGTGGCAGCCCCAGCATTTT | CASSATGGWQPQHF
TRBJ2-7 | TRBD1 | . | TRBV5-1 | 14 | TGCGCCAGCGGGAAACAGGGGACCTCCTACGAGCAGTACTTC | CASGKQGTSYEQYF
TRBJ1-1 | . | . | TRBV29-1 | 14 | TGCAGCGTTCAACAGGGCAGTTTGAACACTGAAGCTTTCTTT | CSVQQGSLNTEAFF
TRBJ2-5 | . | many | TRBV5-6 | 15 | TGTGCCAGCAGCTGGGGGGGACAGCCCAGGGAGACCCAGTACTTC | CASSWGGQPRETQYF
TRBJ2-5 | . | many | TRBV7-9 | 14 | TGTGCCAGCAGCTTCCCGGCTGGCCAAGAGACCCAGTACTTC | CASSFPAGQETQYF